This is a list of T cell receptor beta chains from one sample in a study of control samples from healthy donors and cancer patients. TCRdb's table, derived via immunoSEQ multiplex PCR, lists solely in-frame clones and lacks some. Found here are approximately 120,000 clones, approximately 89% of them singletons; the top ten hold approximately 2.9%. Sequencing was carried out using blood. These receptors came from a man in his sixties in good health. The CDR3 runs from the conserved cysteine through the conserved F or W. The D gene is left open where the match is weak. Some rows mark clone size as missing; the rest say once, few, many or name a class of expanded clone.

J	size	D	V	DNA	CDR3
TRBJ1-4	NA	NA	TRBV10-2	TGCGCCAGCAGTGGGCAGAGTTCAACTAATGAAAAACTGTTTTTT	CASSGQSSTNEKLFF
TRBJ2-3	NA	TRBD2	TRBV20-1	TGCAGTGCTAGTCCGGCTAGCGGGGGAACCACAGATACGCAGTATTTT	CSASPASGGTTDTQYF
TRBJ1-1	once	NA	TRBV7-9	TGTGCCAGCAAAACCTTGAACACTGAAGCTTTCTTT	CASKTLNTEAFF
TRBJ1-6	NA	NA	TRBV4-2	TGTGCCAGCAGCCAAGATCTCAGGGCTTCACCCCTCCACTTT	CASSQDLRASPLHF
TRBJ2-2	NA	TRBD2	TRBV6-5	TGTGCCAGCAGTTATCAGACTAGCGGGGGCGGGGAGCTGTTTTTT	CASSYQTSGGGELFF
TRBJ2-1	NA	TRBD2	TRBV19	TGTGCCAGTAGTTCTCAGCGGGGGAAGGGCGGTGAGCAGTTCTTC	CASSSQRGKGGEQFF
TRBJ1-2	NA	NA	TRBV18	TGTGCCAGCTCACCGCAGGGATTTGAAGGCTACACCTTC	CASSPQGFEGYTF
TRBJ1-2	NA	TRBD1	TRBV6-5	TGTGCCAGCAGTTCATTCAAGAAGACAGGGAGCAATGGCTACACCTTC	CASSSFKKTGSNGYTF
TRBJ1-2	NA	NA	TRBV6-5	TGTGCCAGCAGTCCCTTGTCCAGCCGAGGCTATGGCTACACCTTC	CASSPLSSRGYGYTF
TRBJ2-2	NA	NA	TRBV5-4	TGTGCCAGCAGCTTGCAGGGGCCTCTTGGCGGGGAGCTGTTTTTT	CASSLQGPLGGELFF
TRBJ1-6	few	NA	TRBV5-1	TGCGCCAGCAGCTTGTTCATGGCAGGGGTACCGGGTGGTAATTCACCCCTCCACTTT	CASSLFMAGVPGGNSPLHF
TRBJ1-1	NA	NA	TRBV29-1	TGCAGCGTTTTGGCAGGGGTAAACACTGAAGCTTTCTTT	CSVLAGVNTEAFF